This TCR beta chain derives from a study of blood T cell repertoires in COVID-19. Study-level information: In each case, the material was cDNA or gDNA derived from T cells, B-cell-depleted T cells, or PBMCs.

Method: immunoSEQ multiplex PCR; TCRdb's copy keeps in-frame clones and lacks some. The sample lists 250,000 to 300,000 clones; roughly 88% were seen once. From germline, CDR1 is MNHNS and CDR2 SASEGT. The CDR3 runs 15 residues. V gave up 2 bases and J gave up 5 bases, with 14 bases separating them. The receptor was derived from a woman aged 70-85 years with acute or convalescent COVID-19. This chain links TRBV6-1 with TRBJ2-3; D is possibly TRBD1 (6 bases). Sequenced input: peripheral blood. The CDR3 sequence is CASSERISRGDTQYF. CDR3 DNA: TGTGCCAGCAGTGAAAGGATTTCCAGGGGAGATACGCAGTATTTT.